This T cell receptor (beta chain) was captured by sequencing in a study of blood T cell repertoires in COVID-19. For the study at large: T cells, B-cell-depleted T cells, or PBMCs supplied cDNA or gDNA.

Authors' analysis steps: Amplifying reference gene primers gave estimates of nucleated cell counts. TCRdb's table, derived via immunoSEQ multiplex PCR, lists solely in-frame clones and lacks some. The DNA was the basis for D and trimming; V, J and clone size are from that table. The sample consists of over 300,000 clones, around 89% of them appearing once. In its sample, this clone was seen once. CDR1 is SEHNR and CDR2 is FQNEAQ in the germline V gene (reference sequence). The CDR3 has 16 residues. The V and J ends lost 3 bases and 6 bases, in that order; junction bases with no gene match: 6. The receptor's source is a man between 18 and 29 years old with active or convalescent COVID-19. The chain carries TRBV7-9 and TRBJ2-2, with 11 bases fitting TRBD2. Sequenced: peripheral blood. CDR3 bases: TGTGCCAGCAGCTTTAGAACTAGCGGGAGCCCCGGGGAGCTGTTTTTT. Translation gives CASSFRTSGSPGELFF.